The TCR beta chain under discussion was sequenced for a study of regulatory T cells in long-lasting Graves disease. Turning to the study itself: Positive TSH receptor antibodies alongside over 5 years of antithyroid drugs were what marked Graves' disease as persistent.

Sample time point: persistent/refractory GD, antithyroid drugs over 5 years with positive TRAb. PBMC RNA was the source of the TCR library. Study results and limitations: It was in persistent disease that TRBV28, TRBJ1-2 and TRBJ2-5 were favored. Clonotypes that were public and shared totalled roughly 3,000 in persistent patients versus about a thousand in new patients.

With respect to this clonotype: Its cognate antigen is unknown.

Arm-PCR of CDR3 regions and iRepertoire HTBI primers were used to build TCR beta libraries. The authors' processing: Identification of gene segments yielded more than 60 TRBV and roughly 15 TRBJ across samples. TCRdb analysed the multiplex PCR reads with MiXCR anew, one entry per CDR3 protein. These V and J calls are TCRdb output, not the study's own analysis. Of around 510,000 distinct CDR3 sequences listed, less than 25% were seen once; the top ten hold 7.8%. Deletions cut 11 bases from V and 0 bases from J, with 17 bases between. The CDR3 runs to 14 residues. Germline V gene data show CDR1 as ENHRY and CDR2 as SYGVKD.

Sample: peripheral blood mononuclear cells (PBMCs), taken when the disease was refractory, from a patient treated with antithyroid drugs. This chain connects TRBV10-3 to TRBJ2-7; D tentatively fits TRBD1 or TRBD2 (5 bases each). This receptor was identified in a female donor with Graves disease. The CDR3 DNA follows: TGTGCCTCAGGTTCGGGACGGAACTCCTACGAGCAGTACTTC. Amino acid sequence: CASGSGRNSYEQYF.